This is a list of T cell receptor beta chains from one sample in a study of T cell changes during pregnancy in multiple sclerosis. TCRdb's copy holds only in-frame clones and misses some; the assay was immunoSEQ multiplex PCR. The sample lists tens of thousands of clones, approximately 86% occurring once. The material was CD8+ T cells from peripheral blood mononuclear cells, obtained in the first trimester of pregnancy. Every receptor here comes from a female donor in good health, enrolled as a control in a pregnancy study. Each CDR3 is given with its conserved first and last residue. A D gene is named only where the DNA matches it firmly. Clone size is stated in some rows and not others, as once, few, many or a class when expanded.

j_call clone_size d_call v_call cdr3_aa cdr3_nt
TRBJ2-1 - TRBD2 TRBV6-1 CASSESVSGRGSYNEQFF TGTGCCAGCAGTGAATCTGTTAGCGGGAGGGGCTCCTACAATGAGCAGTTCTTC
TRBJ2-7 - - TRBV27 CARQASRRYEQYF TGTGCCAGACAGGCAAGTAGACGATACGAGCAGTACTTC
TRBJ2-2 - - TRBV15 CATSSTRFQRPNTGELFF TGTGCCACCAGCAGTACTCGGTTTCAGCGACCGAACACCGGGGAGCTGTTTTTT
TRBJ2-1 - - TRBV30 CAWRPLGQVLDEQFF TGTGCCTGGAGACCGCTGGGGCAGGTTTTAGATGAGCAGTTCTTC
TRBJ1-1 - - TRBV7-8 CASSLVGGVNTEAFF TGTGCCAGCAGCTTAGTCGGGGGGGTGAACACTGAAGCTTTCTTT
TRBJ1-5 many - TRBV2 CASSGGRQPQHF TGTGCCAGCAGCGGCGGGAGGCAGCCCCAGCATTTT
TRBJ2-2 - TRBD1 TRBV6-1 CASRSTGDTGELFF TGTGCCAGCAGAAGTACAGGGGACACCGGGGAGCTGTTTTTT
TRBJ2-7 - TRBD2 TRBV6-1 CASSEELAGIYEQYF TGTGCCAGCAGTGAAGAACTAGCGGGAATCTACGAGCAGTACTTC
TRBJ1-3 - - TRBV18 CASSPSPNGVGIGNTIYF TGTGCCAGCTCACCATCCCCCAATGGAGTAGGCATCGGAAACACCATATATTTT
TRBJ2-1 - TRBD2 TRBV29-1 CSAGEGVKSYNEQFF TGCAGCGCCGGGGAGGGAGTAAAATCCTACAATGAGCAGTTCTTC
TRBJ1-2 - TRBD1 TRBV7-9 CALRDRGYGYTF TGTGCCCTGAGGGACAGGGGGTATGGCTACACCTTC
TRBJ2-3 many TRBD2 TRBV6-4 CASSDLAGGTDTQYF TGTGCCAGCAGTGATCTAGCGGGGGGCACAGATACGCAGTATTTT
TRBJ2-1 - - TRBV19 CASSTLLGSPYNEQFF TGTGCCAGTAGTACACTTCTAGGATCCCCCTACAATGAGCAGTTCTTC
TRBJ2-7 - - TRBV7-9 CASSSGTSVGEQYF TGTGCCAGCAGCTCCGGGACATCGGTCGGAGAGCAGTACTTC
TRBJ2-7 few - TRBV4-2 CASSQVTGSSYEQYF TGTGCCAGCAGCCAAGTCACAGGCAGCTCCTACGAGCAGTACTTC
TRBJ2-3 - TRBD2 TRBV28 CASRRTSGRMDTQYF TGTGCCAGCAGGCGGACTAGCGGGAGAATGGATACGCAGTATTTT
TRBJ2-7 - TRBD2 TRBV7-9 CASRGGNDEQYF TGTGCCAGCCGGGGGGGCAACGACGAGCAGTACTTC
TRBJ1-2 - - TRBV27 CASSGAQANYGYTF TGTGCCAGCAGTGGGGCCCAAGCTAACTATGGCTACACCTTC
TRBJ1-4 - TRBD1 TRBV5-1 CASSSPPGQVSTNEKLFF TGCGCCAGCAGCTCCCCTCCGGGACAGGTCTCGACTAATGAAAAACTGTTTTTT
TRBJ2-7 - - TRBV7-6 CASSLRGSSSYEQYF TGTGCCAGCAGCTTACGAGGGAGCAGCTCCTACGAGCAGTACTTC
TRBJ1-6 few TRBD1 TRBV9 CASSAPQTGGNSPLHF TGTGCCAGCAGCGCGCCTCAGACAGGGGGTAATTCACCCCTCCACTTT
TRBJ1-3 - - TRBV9 CASSVNRAGNTIYF TGTGCCAGCAGCGTAAACAGGGCTGGAAACACCATATATTTT
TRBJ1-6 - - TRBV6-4 CASSAGTESPLHF TGTGCCAGCAGTGCCGGGACTGAGTCACCCCTCCACTTT
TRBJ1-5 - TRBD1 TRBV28 CATLQGVEGNQPQHF TGTGCCACACTTCAGGGGGTTGAGGGGAATCAGCCCCAGCATTTT
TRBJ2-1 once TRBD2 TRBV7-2 CASSYPGLASGEQFF TGTGCCAGCAGCTATCCGGGACTAGCGTCCGGTGAGCAGTTCTTC
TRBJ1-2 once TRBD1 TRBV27 CASRGTGDGYTF TGTGCCAGCAGGGGGACAGGCGATGGCTACACCTTC
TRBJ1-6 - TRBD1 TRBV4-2 CASSLPGTGSPLHF TGTGCCAGCAGCCTACCAGGGACAGGCTCACCCCTCCACTTT
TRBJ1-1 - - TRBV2 CASSDPNRVDEAFF TGTGCCAGCAGTGATCCTAACAGGGTCGACGAAGCTTTCTTT
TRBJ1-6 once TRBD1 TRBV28 CASSPDPGQARRSPLHF TGTGCCAGCAGCCCTGACCCCGGACAGGCACGGCGGTCACCCCTCCACTTT
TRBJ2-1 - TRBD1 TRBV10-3 CAISESTTKRTGGSNEQFF TGTGCCATCAGTGAGTCTACAACCAAACGGACAGGGGGCTCCAATGAGCAGTTCTTC
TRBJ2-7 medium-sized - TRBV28 CASSRTAGRANEQYF TGTGCCAGCAGCCGTACGGCAGGCAGGGCCAACGAGCAGTACTTC
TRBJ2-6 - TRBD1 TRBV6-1 CASSATGGSGANVLTF TGTGCCAGCAGTGCAACAGGGGGCTCTGGGGCCAACGTCCTGACTTTC
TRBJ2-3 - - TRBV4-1 CASSQALTDTQYF TGCGCCAGCAGCCAAGCCCTCACAGATACGCAGTATTTT
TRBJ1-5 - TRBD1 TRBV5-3 CASSLFGQGVQPQHF TGTGCCAGCAGCTTGTTCGGACAGGGCGTTCAGCCCCAGCATTTT
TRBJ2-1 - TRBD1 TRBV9 CASSETGTGSYNEQFF TGTGCCAGCAGCGAGACCGGGACAGGGTCCTACAATGAGCAGTTCTTC
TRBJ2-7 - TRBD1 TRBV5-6 CASSPPGQGEQYF TGTGCCAGCAGCCCGCCCGGACAGGGGGAGCAGTACTTC
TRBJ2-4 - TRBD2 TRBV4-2 CASRGGGGNIQYF TGTGCCAGCAGGGGAGGCGGGGGGAACATTCAGTACTTC
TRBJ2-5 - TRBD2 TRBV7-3 CASSLRGGARETQYF TGTGCCAGCAGCTTACGCGGGGGGGCCCGGGAGACCCAGTACTTC
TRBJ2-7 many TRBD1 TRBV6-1 CASSETGGAGSYEQYF TGTGCCAGCAGTGAAACAGGGGGCGCGGGGTCCTACGAGCAGTACTTC
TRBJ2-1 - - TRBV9 CASSAGGSEVYNEQFF TGTGCCAGCAGCGCGGGGGGCTCGGAAGTTTACAATGAGCAGTTCTTC
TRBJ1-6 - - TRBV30 CGGGIRGSPLHF TGTGGAGGGGGAATTCGAGGATCACCCCTCCACTTT
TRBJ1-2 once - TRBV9 CASSVHRQEPNYGYTF TGTGCCAGCAGCGTACATAGACAGGAGCCGAACTATGGCTACACCTTC
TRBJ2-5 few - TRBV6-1 CASSNDFQETQYF TGTGCCAGCAGTAACGACTTTCAAGAGACCCAGTACTTC
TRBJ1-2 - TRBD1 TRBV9 CASSGIGTGVTANYGYTF TGTGCCAGCAGCGGGATCGGGACAGGGGTCACTGCTAACTATGGCTACACCTTC
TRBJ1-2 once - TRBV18 CASSPLQGADGYTF TGTGCCAGCTCACCACTCCAGGGCGCGGATGGCTACACCTTC